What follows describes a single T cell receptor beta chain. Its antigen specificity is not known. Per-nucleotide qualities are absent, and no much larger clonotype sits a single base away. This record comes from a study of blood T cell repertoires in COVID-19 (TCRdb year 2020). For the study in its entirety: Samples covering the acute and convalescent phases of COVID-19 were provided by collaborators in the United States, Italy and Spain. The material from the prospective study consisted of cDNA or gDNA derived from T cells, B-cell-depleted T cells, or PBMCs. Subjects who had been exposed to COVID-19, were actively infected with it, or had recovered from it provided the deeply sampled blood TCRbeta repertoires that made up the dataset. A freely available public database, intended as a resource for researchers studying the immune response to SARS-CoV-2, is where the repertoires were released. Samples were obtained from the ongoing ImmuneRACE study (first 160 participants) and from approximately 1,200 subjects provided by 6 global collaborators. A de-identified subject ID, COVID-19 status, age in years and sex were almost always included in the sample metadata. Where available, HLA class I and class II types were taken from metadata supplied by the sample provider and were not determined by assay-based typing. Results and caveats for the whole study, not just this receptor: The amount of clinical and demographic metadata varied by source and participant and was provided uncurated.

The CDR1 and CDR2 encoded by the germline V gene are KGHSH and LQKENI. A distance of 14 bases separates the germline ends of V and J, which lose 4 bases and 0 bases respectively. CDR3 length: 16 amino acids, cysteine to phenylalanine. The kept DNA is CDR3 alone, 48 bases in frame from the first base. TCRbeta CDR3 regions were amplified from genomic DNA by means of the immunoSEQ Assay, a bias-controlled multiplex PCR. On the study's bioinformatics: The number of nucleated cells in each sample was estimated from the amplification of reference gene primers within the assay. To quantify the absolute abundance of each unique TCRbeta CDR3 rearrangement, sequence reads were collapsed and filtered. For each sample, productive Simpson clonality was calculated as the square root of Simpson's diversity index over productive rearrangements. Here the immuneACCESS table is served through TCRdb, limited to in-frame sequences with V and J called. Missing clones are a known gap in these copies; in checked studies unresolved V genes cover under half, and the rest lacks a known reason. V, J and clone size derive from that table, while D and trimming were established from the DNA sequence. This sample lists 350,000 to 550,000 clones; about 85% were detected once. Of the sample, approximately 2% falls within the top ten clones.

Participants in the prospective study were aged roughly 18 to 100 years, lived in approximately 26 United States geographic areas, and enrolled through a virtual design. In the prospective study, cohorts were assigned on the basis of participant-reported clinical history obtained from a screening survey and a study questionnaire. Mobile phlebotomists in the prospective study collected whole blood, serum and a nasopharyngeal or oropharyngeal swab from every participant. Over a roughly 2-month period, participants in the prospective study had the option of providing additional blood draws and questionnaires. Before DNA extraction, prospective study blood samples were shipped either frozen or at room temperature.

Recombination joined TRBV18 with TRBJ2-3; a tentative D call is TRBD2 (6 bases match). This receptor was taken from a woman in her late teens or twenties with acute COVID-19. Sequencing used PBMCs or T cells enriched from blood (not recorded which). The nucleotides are TGTGCCAGCTCACTTTCACTAGCCGGTAGCACAGATACGCAGTATTTT. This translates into CASSLSLAGSTDTQYF. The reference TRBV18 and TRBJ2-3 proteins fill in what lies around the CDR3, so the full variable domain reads NAGVMQNPRHLVRRRGQEARLRCSPMKGHSHVYWYRQLPEEGLKFMVYLQKENIIDESGMPKERFSAEFPKEGPSILRIQQVVRGDSAAYFCASSLSLAGSTDTQYFGPGTRLTVL.